This T cell receptor (beta chain) emerged from a study of T cells in Graves' hyperthyroidism and ophthalmopathy. This clonotype was seen many times. Its antigen remains unidentified. The V gene's germline CDR1 is MNHEY and CDR2 SMNVEV (reference sequence). The CDR3 is made up of 14 amino acids. Between the trimmed V and J ends, which lost 8 bases and 2 bases, there was a span of 13 bases. Study-wide findings and caveats: Model-based prediction identified ophthalmopathy a median about 7 months prior to its onset.

Researchers amplified the TCR beta CDR3 regions from RNA transcripts. HTBI primers were used for first-round RT-PCR of the TCR CDR3. TCRdb ran MiXCR on the multiplex PCR reads and lists one entry per CDR3 protein. The sample lists almost 350,000 distinct CDR3 sequences, over 15% occurring once. The TCR sequence derives from a middle-aged woman with Graves' ophthalmopathy. The sample taken for sequencing was blood. The chain joins TRBV27 to TRBJ1-5, with D perhaps TRBD1 (5 bases). CDR3: CASRGELGNQPQHF. CDR3 DNA: TGTGCCAGCCGGGGGGAACTAGGCAATCAGCCCCAGCATTTT.